The entry below gives a single TCR beta chain sequence along with its context. Its target is unknown. The entry originates in a study of identical twins. A universal primer site arose from template switching, and cDNA bore unique molecular identifiers. From the 5' RACE reads, TCRdb called clonotypes with MiXCR, one entry per CDR3 protein. This sample carries about 240,000 distinct CDR3 sequences, approximately 10% of them seen once, and the ten largest clones take roughly 10%. The V and J ends lost 7 bases and 4 bases respectively, with 8 bases between them. This CDR3 contains 12 residues. CDR1 is SNHLY and CDR2 is FYNNEI in the germline V gene. Study findings and constraints: The models systematically underestimated how much out-of-frame TCR alpha was shared in monozygotic twins. For cord blood, abundant beta clonotypes had fewer insertions, unlike memory repertoires, which showed none.

V usage is TRBV2 and J usage is TRBJ1-5; D remains unclear. The source of this sequence is a man in his forties or fifties in good health. Sequencing was carried out using memory T cells sorted from blood. The CDR3 spells CASTDPNQPQHF. The CDR3 DNA sequence: TGTGCCAGCACCGACCCGAATCAGCCCCAGCATTTT.